The entry below describes one TCR beta chain. Its target antigen remains unknown. The sample holds no much larger clone one base away, and base qualities are not on file. The CDR3, from cysteine to phenylalanine, totals 14 residues. Only the CDR3 part of the read is kept: 42 bases, read in frame from the first base. V is shortened by 2 bases, J by 4 bases, and the region joining them spans 11 bases. Positive SARS-CoV-2 PCR tests in the convalescent patients dated from March to December 2020, before Alpha, Beta and Delta variants emerged in the United States. PBMCs were separated from whole blood using Ficoll-Paque Plus gradient centrifugation and then either used fresh or cryopreserved at -140C. The sample is drawn from a study of vaccination and CD4 T cells after COVID-19 (dated by TCRdb to between 2021 and 2024). For the wider study: Convalescent patients had a positive SARS-CoV-2 result on nasal swab PCR, and of these patients, nine had mild disease and one had severe disease. The convalescent cohort included six males and four females, with two Hispanic individuals, seven Caucasians, two Asians and one multiracial person. Two doses of either the Pfizer-BioNTech BNT162b2 vaccine (n=8) or the Moderna mRNA-1273 vaccine (n=2) were administered to participants. Post-COVID blood samples from convalescent patients were collected a median of approximately 93 days after diagnosis, with a range of about 30 to 170 days. Post-vaccine blood samples were taken a median of approximately 70 days after the second vaccine dose, with a range of roughly 13 to 250 days. In roughly nine COVID-19 convalescent patients and a few infection-naive healthy vaccine recipients, the spike-specific CD4+ TCR repertoire before mRNA vaccination was compared with the repertoire after mRNA vaccination.

Broad study findings and their caveats: Relatively few convalescent patients were included in the study, and early timepoints after natural infection were not analyzed. Among convalescent patients, a median 86.3% of the SARS-CoV-2-reactive clones seen after vaccination appeared only after vaccination, which suggests priming specific to the vaccine. The median number of SARS-CoV-2-reactive clonotypes rose from approximately 20 after infection to a few dozen after vaccination, but the change was not significant. In convalescent patients, nearly all vaccine-specific clones (304 of 307) were found to be mono-reactive for SARS-CoV-2 spike rather than cross-reactive with common cold coronaviruses.

The library was obtained by PCR. The instrument given in TCRdb is Illumina iSeq 100. Per the authors' processing: Non-productive sequences were removed, and CDR3s that did not start with C, did not end with F or W, or were shorter than 7 amino acids were discarded. Similarity between CDR3 sequences was evaluated in R version 3.6.1 using Levenshtein distances (stringdist) and unrooted phylogenetic trees (ape). The public reads were quality trimmed at Q25 with fastp and then assembled into clones with MiXCR by TCRdb, keeping productive beta chains. Every distinct CDR3 protein forms one entry, paired with its most common genes and DNA. What appears here as the V and J calls and clone size reflects TCRdb's work, not the paper's. Within this sample are 25,000 or so distinct CDR3 sequences, with 45% to 60% of them counted one time only. The top ten constitute 0.8% to 1.2% of the sample.

This sequence uses TRBV12-3 or TRBV12-4 and TRBJ2-5; TRBD2 is a weak D gene call, 6 bases matching. Sequenced material: CD4+ T cells from blood, taken before SARS-CoV-2 vaccination. This TCR was recovered from a human donor who had recovered from COVID-19. The CDR3 has the sequence CASSLSTRGETQYF. The DNA sequence follows: TGTGCCAGCAGTTTATCTACGCGGGGAGAGACCCAGTACTTC.